Each of the 10 T cell receptor beta chains below was sequenced from the same sample in a study of blood T cell repertoires in COVID-19. The data were produced by immunoSEQ multiplex PCR, yet TCRdb's version contains in-frame clones alone and is incomplete. Found here are more than 110,000 clones, 60% to 85% of them singletons; the top ten hold 4.5%. Sequenced material: peripheral blood. The source is a woman of 80 years or more with active or convalescent COVID-19.

V gene TRBV5-1 combines with J gene TRBJ2-1; tentative D call: TRBD2 (6 bases). The ends were cut back, 4 bases at V and 3 bases at J, with 11 bases in the middle. The CDR3 spans 14 residues. Germline V lookup: CDR1 SGHRS, CDR2 YFSETQ. The CDR3 sequence is CASSPARGYNEQFF. For the CDR3, the DNA is TGCGCCAGCAGCCCCGCGCGGGGCTACAATGAGCAGTTCTTC.

The chain employs TRBV5-1 and TRBJ2-2; 7 bases agree with TRBD1. Germline V gives CDR1 SGHRS, CDR2 YFSETQ. The CDR3 totals 16 residues. V trimming: 2 bases; J trimming: 6 bases; junction bases outside the gene matches: 10. CDR3 loop: CASSLEQGILPGELFF. The CDR3 DNA is TGCGCCAGCAGCTTAGAACAGGGGATTCTTCCCGGGGAGCTGTTTTTT.

This clone has only one observation. The V gene is TRBV7-9, the J gene TRBJ1-2; the match to TRBD1 covers 7 bases. V gave up 5 bases and J gave up 1 base; unmatched junction bases: 10. The CDR3 consists of 16 residues. Looked up from germline, CDR1 is SEHNR and CDR2 is FQNEAQ (reference sequence). The CDR3 DNA sequence: TGTGCCAGCAGCGAAACCGGGACAGAATATAACTATGGCTACACCTTC. Encoded protein: CASSETGTEYNYGYTF.

The rearrangement links TRBV4-1 to TRBJ1-1; D is ambiguous. V dropped 0 bases and J dropped 2 bases, with 13 bases sitting between them. The CDR3 spans 16 residues. Germline V gene data show CDR1 as MGHRA and CDR2 as YSYEKL. This chain's CDR3 is CASSQDWAVRNTEAFF. CDR3 DNA: TGCGCCAGCAGCCAAGATTGGGCAGTAAGAAACACTGAAGCTTTCTTT.

The CDR3 spells CAWSRDRLNTEAFF. Written as DNA, the CDR3 is TGTGCCTGGAGTAGGGACAGGTTGAACACTGAAGCTTTCTTT. V and J are TRBV30 and TRBJ1-1; 8 bases map to TRBD1. CDR3 length equals 14 residues. After removal of 2 bases from V and 0 bases from J, the junction contained 2 bases not matched to a gene. Germline-derived CDR1 and CDR2 are GTSNPN and SVGIG (reference sequence). Looking up the rest from reference TRBV30 and TRBJ1-1 gives the full variable domain: SQTIHQWPATLVQPVGSPLSLECTVEGTSNPNLYWYRQAAGRGLQLLFYSVGIGQISSEVPQNLSASRPQDRQFILSSKKLLLSDSGFYLCAWSRDRLNTEAFFGQGTRLTVV.

In this sample, this clone turned up many times. The chain carries TRBV20-1 and TRBJ1-5; 9 bases align to TRBD1. Germline trimming cut 3 bases from V and 4 bases from J; bases unmatched to any gene: 4. CDR3 length equals 14 residues. Germline CDR1 and CDR2: DFQATT and SNEGSKA (reference sequence). The CDR3 protein is CSASGDRENQPQHF. CDR3 nucleotide sequence: TGCAGTGCTAGTGGGGACAGGGAAAATCAGCCCCAGCATTTT.

The gene calls are TRBV19 and TRBJ1-6, with a possible D match to TRBD1 (6 bases). V was cut by 1 base and J by 9 bases, with 16 bases left in between. This CDR3 is 16 amino acids long. Germline CDR1 and CDR2: LNHDA and SQIVND (reference sequence). In DNA, the CDR3 is TGTGCCAGTAGTATAGTTGGCACCTCACAGGGTTCACCCCTCCACTTT. Protein sequence: CASSIVGTSQGSPLHF.

This clone was found once. The chain has TRBV4-2 and TRBJ2-1; TRBD1 matches at 8 bases. Germline values: CDR1 LGHNA, CDR2 YNFKEQ. Germline trimming cut 3 bases from V and 6 bases from J; bases unmatched to any gene: 4. The CDR3 has 14 amino acids. Written as DNA, the CDR3 is TGTGCCAGCAGCCAGGGACAGGCGCCCAATGAGCAGTTCTTC. It codes for CASSQGQAPNEQFF.

The CDR3 loop reads CASSRQQGAGATNEKLFF. The CDR3 DNA reads TGCGCCAGCAGCCGACAACAGGGGGCGGGGGCAACTAATGAAAAACTGTTTTTT. The J gene is TRBJ1-4, the V gene TRBV4-3; the match to TRBD1 covers 9 bases. This CDR3 is built from 18 residues. Germline V gives CDR1 LGHNA, CDR2 YSLEER. Trimming at V came to 4 bases and at J to 0 bases, leaving 9 bases not matched to a gene.

V is TRBV30 and J is TRBJ2-1; a weak D match, TRBD1 (6 bases). Germline loops: CDR1 GTSNPN, CDR2 SVGIG (reference sequence). This CDR3 spans 13 amino acids. V dropped 3 bases and J dropped 4 bases, with 10 bases sitting between them. Here the CDR3 DNA reads TGTGCCTGGAGCAGGGGACGTTACAATGAGCAGTTCTTC. Its translation: CAWSRGRYNEQFF.